This T cell receptor beta chain comes out of a study of blood T cells in healthy people across ages. Study in general: Capture by template switching was about one barcoded beta molecule per two T cells. Findings and limits, study-wide: It was held that diversity estimates obtained from one million T cells represented underestimates. Among long-lived donors, naive CD4+ cells were more numerous and diversity higher than in aged donors.

Trimming removed 5 bases from V and 5 bases from J; junction bases left unmatched: 8. CDR1 and CDR2 (germline): SGHTA, FQGNSA. The CDR3 totals 17 residues. Remarks on this clonotype: Antigen unknown.

It was with a sample-barcoded 5' primer and a J-beta primer mix that a second PCR of roughly 7 to 11 cycles was run. A single record per CDR3 protein comes from TCRdb applying MiXCR to the 5' RACE reads. The table has 700,000 or so distinct CDR3 sequences, approximately 22% seen once. Extracted total RNA amounted to at least 6 micrograms for each sample. The receptor comes from a man aged 65 to 79 in good health. The sequenced material came from blood. The chain uses TRBV7-2 and TRBJ2-2; the match to TRBD2 covers 13 bases. The CDR3 spells CASSLLAGGPGTGELFF. The CDR3 DNA reads as TGTGCCAGCAGCCTACTAGCGGGGGGGCCAGGGACCGGGGAGCTGTTTTTT.